This section outlines one TCR beta chain sequence together with its context. This receptor's antigen is unknown. No per-base quality is available; no much larger clone lies one base away. The cysteine opens and the phenylalanine closes a CDR3 of 14 amino acids. The CDR3 DNA has 42 bases and is translated from base 1. As encoded in the germline V gene, CDR1 is ENHRY while CDR2 is SYGVKD. Unmatched junction bases come to 8, with V trimmed by 6 bases and J by 6 bases. This sample stems from a study of cytomegalovirus exposure and HLA in healthy donors (TCRdb year 2017). A note on the overall study: A later analysis indicated that the roughly 120 validation repertoires were generated on the platform also employed for the approximately 700 repertoires of the first cohort. The study aimed to test whether signatures of past pathogen exposure could be identified by cataloging public T cell receptors. Along with the 666-subject first cohort, a separate validation cohort of some 130 different subjects was used. To predict cytomegalovirus infection status, the study brought together high-throughput TCR immunosequencing, statistical association of individual TCRs with disease status, and machine learning.

Separate from the approximately 700-subject first cohort, the validation cohort of about 130 subjects was the group to which the donors belonged. What the research found in general, with its limitations: Cytomegalovirus status was reported to be diagnosed by the classifier with high specificity and sensitivity in both the original and validation cohorts. Of the cluster scores, approximately 95% were above 0 in a later analysis, which found that TCRs clustered in the first cohort also tended to co-occur in the 120 validation repertoires. All 110 or so repertoires were used to score co-occurrence in the validation cohort in a later analysis, because that analysis had no HLA typing for the cohort. A total of 150 to 200 TCR beta chains were listed by the study as associated with cytomegalovirus. Most TCR sequences were seen in very few donors, while some public TCRs were found in many individuals. In vitro tests confirmed that a few of the cytomegalovirus-associated TCR beta chains recognize cytomegalovirus antigens. According to the authors, the approach could potentially be generalized to other disease states and immunological phenotypes.

Library generation was performed with the immunoSEQ multiplex PCR assay. Processing in the source paper ran as follows. A statistical classification framework was developed to diagnose cytomegalovirus status using the catalog of TCR beta chain sequences. TCRdb re-hosts the immuneACCESS table, in-frame sequences only. Its copies lack some clones; in the studies checked, an unresolved V gene accounts for under half of them, and the cause for the rest is not known. The D gene and trimming were derived from the DNA, and the V and J assignments and clone size from that table. This sample lists 130,000 or so clones; approximately 89% were detected once. The biggest ten clones account for 1% to 1.5% of the sample.

Here the chain combines TRBV10-3 and TRBJ2-7; 10 of the junction bases match TRBD1. Sequences were obtained from PBMCs. The sequence derives from a young woman in good health and CMV-seronegative. Here is the DNA: TGTGCCATCAGCGGGACAGGGGTCTACAGCGAGCAGTACTTC. This translates into CAISGTGVYSEQYF.